This T cell receptor (beta chain) was recorded in a study of blood T cell repertoires in COVID-19. Study details: Sites across the United States, Italy and Spain contributed samples from acute and convalescent COVID-19.

In Seattle, patients joined the study during active infection and were tracked longitudinally. Authors' data handling: Researchers report that nucleated cell counts were estimated from reference gene primer amplification. Assay: immunoSEQ multiplex PCR; the TCRdb copy retains only in-frame clones and omits some. Clonal size and the V and J genes are those of that table, whereas D and trimming came from the DNA. The sample consists of 200,000 to 300,000 clones, around 87% of them appearing once. CDR1 MDHEN and CDR2 SYDVKM come from the germline V gene. V was trimmed by 6 bases and J by 1 base, leaving 9 bases between them. CDR3 length: 13 residues.

What was sequenced was peripheral blood. This TCR derives from a woman aged 60 to 75 with COVID-19, enrolled during active disease. The chain recombines TRBV28 with TRBJ1-1, with D possibly being TRBD1 (5 bases). The CDR3 DNA reads TGTGCCAGCAGACTTCAGGGGAACACTGAAGCTTTCTTT. Its protein product is CASRLQGNTEAFF.